This is a list of T cell receptor beta chains from one sample in a study of blood T cell repertoires in COVID-19. Measured with immunoSEQ multiplex PCR; TCRdb has only the in-frame clones, and not every one. Of hundreds of thousands of clones listed, nearly 90% are singletons. Sequenced sample: peripheral blood. These receptors all stem from a man younger than 30 with active or convalescent COVID-19. Each CDR3 is given with its conserved first and last residue. A D gene is named only where the DNA matches it firmly. Part of the rows lack a size; the others show once, few, many or a class for expanded clones.

v_gene	abundance	j_gene	d_gene	CDR3aa	CDR3nt
TRBV2	once	TRBJ1-1	.	CASTQGGGDTEAFF	TGTGCCAGCACCCAAGGCGGGGGGGACACTGAAGCTTTCTTT
TRBV20-1	.	TRBJ2-5	TRBD2	CSIAGEETQYF	TGCAGCATAGCGGGAGAAGAGACCCAGTACTTC
TRBV4-2	few	TRBJ2-3	.	CASSREKPDTQYF	TGTGCCAGCAGCCGGGAGAAGCCAGATACGCAGTATTTT
TRBV11-2	.	TRBJ1-3	.	CASSLTGGANTIYF	TGTGCCAGCAGCCTGACGGGAGGAGCCAACACCATATATTTT
TRBV4-3	.	TRBJ2-7	TRBD1	CASSQEWTGGYEQYF	TGCGCCAGCAGCCAAGAATGGACAGGGGGCTACGAGCAGTACTTC
TRBV20-1	.	TRBJ1-3	TRBD1	CSASKGQLSSGNTIYF	TGCAGTGCTAGTAAGGGACAGCTAAGCTCTGGAAACACCATATATTTT
TRBV5-4	.	TRBJ1-2	TRBD1	CASSVAPGTGNGYTF	TGTGCCAGCAGCGTAGCCCCCGGGACAGGGAATGGCTACACCTTC
TRBV18	.	TRBJ1-1	.	CASSVGAEAFF	TGTGCCAGCTCAGTCGGGGCTGAAGCTTTCTTT
TRBV24-1	.	TRBJ1-4	TRBD1	CATNPGTGLYSNEKLFF	TGTGCCACCAACCCTGGGACAGGGCTTTATTCTAATGAAAAACTGTTTTTT
TRBV5-5	.	TRBJ1-5	TRBD1	CASSSQRDRGRLGNQPQHF	TGTGCCAGCAGCTCCCAACGGGACAGGGGGCGTTTGGGCAATCAGCCCCAGCATTTT
TRBV12-5	.	TRBJ1-1	TRBD1	CASGLSLANTRTGPNTEAFF	TGTGCTAGTGGTTTGTCGTTAGCTAATACCCGGACAGGGCCGAACACTGAAGCTTTCTTT
TRBV12-5	.	TRBJ2-4	.	CDAGWGSAKNIQYF	TGTGACGCGGGCTGGGGTTCAGCCAAAAACATTCAGTACTTC
TRBV28	.	TRBJ1-2	TRBD1	CASRVPGQGGGYTF	TGTGCCAGCAGAGTCCCGGGACAGGGGGGTGGCTACACCTTC
TRBV5-1	once	TRBJ1-6	.	CASSLGTVTSSPLHF	TGCGCCAGCAGCTTGGGGACCGTTACTAGTTCACCCCTCCACTTT
TRBV7-2	.	TRBJ2-7	TRBD1	CASSLNPWTGDIYEQYF	TGTGCCAGCAGCCTAAATCCTTGGACAGGTGACATCTACGAGCAGTACTTC
TRBV10-3	.	TRBJ2-1	TRBD2	CAISEAGLAGRGSEQFF	TGTGCCATCAGTGAGGCGGGACTAGCGGGGAGGGGAAGTGAGCAGTTCTTC
TRBV10-2	.	TRBJ2-7	TRBD1	CASSSGTVAYEQYF	TGCGCCAGCAGTTCCGGGACAGTCGCCTACGAGCAGTACTTC
TRBV4-3	once	TRBJ1-2	TRBD1	CASSQDRDRPFFNYGYTF	TGCGCCAGCAGCCAAGATAGGGACAGACCTTTTTTTAACTATGGCTACACCTTC
TRBV7-3	.	TRBJ2-3	TRBD2	CASSPGLAGPPTDTQYF	TGTGCCAGCAGCCCCGGACTAGCGGGGCCCCCCACAGATACGCAGTATTTT
TRBV6-5	.	TRBJ2-3	.	CASSYSSGEYTDTQYF	TGTGCCAGCAGTTACTCGAGCGGAGAGTACACAGATACGCAGTATTTT
TRBV7-8	.	TRBJ2-7	.	CASSSTGNSYEQYF	TGTGCCAGCAGCTCAACAGGCAACTCCTACGAGCAGTACTTC
TRBV29-1	.	TRBJ2-3	TRBD2	CSVEATSATFTDTQYF	TGCAGCGTTGAAGCAACTAGCGCTACCTTCACAGATACGCAGTATTTT
TRBV9	.	TRBJ1-6	TRBD1	CASSAGGTGSSPLHF	TGTGCCAGCAGCGCCGGCGGGACAGGGTCGTCACCCCTCCACTTT
TRBV4-1	.	TRBJ2-1	TRBD2	CASSQVSGSGYNEQFF	TGCGCCAGCAGCCAAGTGAGCGGGAGTGGGTACAATGAGCAGTTCTTC
TRBV11-2	.	TRBJ2-1	TRBD1	CASSSVNRGSYNEQFF	TGTGCCAGCAGCTCAGTCAACAGGGGATCCTACAATGAGCAGTTCTTC
TRBV4-3	few	TRBJ1-4	TRBD1	CASSQGTGGHEKLFF	TGCGCCAGCAGCCAAGGGACAGGGGGCCATGAAAAACTGTTTTTT
TRBV9	.	TRBJ2-7	.	CASSVEVVGVYEQYF	TGTGCCAGCAGCGTAGAGGTGGTAGGGGTTTACGAGCAGTACTTC
TRBV7-9	few	TRBJ1-1	.	CASSLRPGLVAEAFF	TGTGCCAGCAGCTTAAGACCCGGGTTGGTCGCTGAAGCTTTCTTT
TRBV7-8	.	TRBJ1-1	.	CASGLTGEGTEAFF	TGTGCCAGCGGGTTGACGGGGGAAGGCACTGAAGCTTTCTTT
TRBV12-3/TRBV12-4	.	TRBJ2-1	.	CATLFGNSEQFF	TGTGCCACCCTGTTCGGTAACAGTGAGCAGTTCTTC
TRBV5-1	once	TRBJ2-6	TRBD2	CASRSGTSASGANVLTF	TGCGCCAGCAGGTCCGGGACTAGCGCTTCTGGGGCCAACGTCCTGACTTTC
TRBV24-1	.	TRBJ2-2	.	CATSEGPIPGELFF	TGTGCCACCAGTGAGGGGCCGATACCCGGGGAGCTGTTTTTT
TRBV9	.	TRBJ2-3	.	CASSPHSGTEQYF	TGTGCCAGCAGCCCCCATAGCGGGACAGAGCAGTATTTT
TRBV6-2/TRBV6-3	.	TRBJ2-1	TRBD2	CASSGTSIDEQFF	TGTGCCAGCAGCGGGACTAGTATCGATGAGCAGTTCTTC
TRBV5-1	.	TRBJ1-1	TRBD1	CASSQATGMTEAFF	TGCGCCAGCAGCCAGGCGACAGGGATGACTGAAGCTTTCTTT
TRBV7-2	.	TRBJ2-7	.	CASSFGGEQYF	TGTGCCAGCAGCTTCGGCGGGGAGCAGTACTTC
TRBV6-5	.	TRBJ1-1	TRBD1	CASGQMGQGVLGAFF	TGTGCCAGCGGGCAAATGGGACAGGGTGTTCTTGGAGCTTTCTTT
TRBV7-8	.	TRBJ1-1	.	CASSLKPRYEAFF	TGTGCCAGCAGCTTAAAGCCCCGGTATGAAGCTTTCTTT
TRBV5-1	.	TRBJ1-1	TRBD1	CASSLLDRETEAFF	TGCGCCAGCAGCCTATTAGACAGGGAAACTGAAGCTTTCTTT
TRBV19	few	TRBJ1-5	.	CASSIPGMGNQPQHF	TGTGCCAGTAGTATCCCAGGGATGGGGAATCAGCCCCAGCATTTT
TRBV14	.	TRBJ2-1	TRBD1	CASSHVDRDYNEQFF	TGTGCCAGCAGCCACGTCGACAGGGACTACAATGAGCAGTTCTTC
TRBV9	once	TRBJ2-2	.	CASSVTGNTGELFF	TGTGCCAGCAGCGTGACAGGGAACACCGGGGAGCTGTTTTTT